Following are 30 T cell receptor beta chains from one sample sequenced in a study of blood T cell repertoires in COVID-19. TCRdb's table, derived via immunoSEQ multiplex PCR, lists solely in-frame clones and lacks some. The top ten hold about 4.7% of the sample, which has more than 85,000 clones, roughly 80% seen once. The sequencing input was peripheral blood. Receptors originate from a human donor in a cohort sampled during active or convalescent COVID-19.

This clone was seen a single time. V gene TRBV10-3 combines with J gene TRBJ1-4, with D uncertain. This CDR3 contains 12 residues. Between the trimmed V and J ends, which lost 8 bases and 3 bases, there was a span of 7 bases. Germline V gene sequence: CDR1 ENHRY, CDR2 SYGVKD. CDR3 residues: CAISVSNEKLFF. DNA for the CDR3: TGTGCCATCTCCGTATCTAATGAAAAACTGTTTTTT.

The V call is TRBV9, the J call TRBJ2-7; 9 bases match TRBD1. The V and J ends lost 3 bases and 11 bases, in that order; junction bases with no gene match: 6. Germline V gene data show CDR1 as SGDLS and CDR2 as YYNGEE. The CDR3 is made up of 12 amino acids. The chain's CDR3 is CASSGRDRGKYF. For the CDR3, the DNA is TGTGCCAGCAGCGGAAGAGACAGGGGGAAGTACTTC. The full variable domain, completed using reference TRBV9 and TRBJ2-7, is DSGVTQTPKHLITATGQRVTLRCSPRSGDLSVYWYQQSLDQGLQFLIQYYNGEERAKGNILERFSAQQFPDLHSELNLSSLELGDSALYFCASSGRDRGKYFGPGTRLTVT.

The V and J genes are TRBV2 and TRBJ2-1; 13 nucleotides line up with TRBD2. This CDR3 has 19 amino acids. Trimming at V came to 6 bases and at J to 5 bases, leaving 16 bases not matched to a gene. CDR1 and CDR2 from the germline V gene are SNHLY and FYNNEI. CDR3: CASSNSGTSGESRNNEQFF. In nucleotides, the CDR3 is TGTGCCAGCAGCAATAGCGGGACTAGCGGGGAGTCCAGGAACAATGAGCAGTTCTTC.

The chain employs TRBV19 and TRBJ1-1; TRBD1 is a possible D gene (6 bases). CDR3 length: 16 residues. Germline V CDR1 and CDR2: LNHDA, SQIVND (reference sequence). V lost 5 bases to trimming and J lost 5 bases, with 21 bases between them. The CDR3 DNA reads TGTGCCAGTAGTCGTGGGGGCGGGTACGATTTGACTGAAGCTTTCTTT. Amino acid sequence: CASSRGGGYDLTEAFF.

The V gene is TRBV4-1, the J gene TRBJ1-6; the D gene is possibly TRBD1 (5 bases). The ends were cut back, 2 bases at V and 7 bases at J, with 12 bases in the middle. Germline-derived CDR1 and CDR2 are MGHRA and YSYEKL. The CDR3 consists of 15 residues. In DNA, the CDR3 is TGCGCCAGCAGCCAACAGGGCGGTGGGAATTCACCCCTCCACTTT. Protein: CASSQQGGGNSPLHF.

This sequence joins TRBV27 and TRBJ1-4, with 7 nucleotides matching TRBD1. Looked up from germline, CDR1 is MNHEY and CDR2 is SMNVEV (reference sequence). This CDR3 has 16 amino acids. The junction had 10 bases not matched to a gene; V was cut back by 5 bases and J by 4 bases. CDR3 loop: CASSPDRDRHNEKLFF. The DNA for the CDR3 is TGTGCCAGCAGTCCAGACCGGGACAGACATAATGAAAAACTGTTTTTT.

This clone showed up just a few times. This chain links TRBV18 with TRBJ1-2, with 7 bases matching TRBD1. Germline V gene data show CDR1 as KGHSH and CDR2 as LQKENI. The CDR3 is made up of 12 amino acids. V was clipped by 6 bases and J by 8 bases; unmatched bases: 6. The DNA of the CDR3 is TGTGCCAGCTCCGACAGGGTGGCCGGCTACACCTTC. Protein product: CASSDRVAGYTF.

J is TRBJ1-5 and V is TRBV3-1 (or the pseudogene TRBV3-2), with D hard to call. This CDR3 has 14 residues. Germline V CDR1 and CDR2: LGHDT, YNNKEL (reference sequence). V lost 3 bases and J 2 bases, leaving 8 bases between the germline ends. The CDR3 protein is CASSQNTGNQPQHF. Here the CDR3 DNA reads TGTGCCAGCAGCCAGAATACGGGCAATCAGCCCCAGCATTTT.

The chain recombines TRBV3-1 (or the pseudogene TRBV3-2) with TRBJ1-5, with 12 bases fitting TRBD1. CDR1 and CDR2 (germline): LGHDT, YNNKEL (reference sequence). The CDR3 totals 19 residues. Trimming took 1 base from V and 1 from J; bases not matched to a gene: 8. The CDR3 coding sequence is TGTGCCAGCAGCCAAGGGACCGGGACAGGGGGCGGCAGCAATCAGCCCCAGCATTTT. Translating gives CASSQGTGTGGGSNQPQHF.

A few counts support this clone. This chain joins TRBV5-6 and TRBJ2-7; D might be TRBD2 (6 bases). Trimming stripped 3 bases from V and 2 bases from J, with 9 bases between. The CDR3 loop spans 13 amino acids. Germline values: CDR1 SGHDT, CDR2 YYEEEE. The CDR3 DNA follows: TGTGCCAGCAGCTGGGACTCAACCTACGAGCAGTACTTC. It translates to CASSWDSTYEQYF.

This chain connects TRBV7-9 to TRBJ2-2, with 7 bases aligning to TRBD2. Germline CDR1 reads SEHNR; CDR2 reads FQNEAQ (reference sequence). V gave up 2 bases and J gave up 11 bases; unmatched junction bases: 8. The CDR3 spans 14 residues. CDR3 nucleotides: TGTGCCAGCAGCTTAACCCTCTGGGGGGGAGAGCTGTTTTTT. It specifies CASSLTLWGGELFF.

This chain joins TRBV7-3 and TRBJ1-1; D not resolved. The CDR3 extends over 13 amino acids. CDR1 is SGHTA, CDR2 FQGTGA, per germline. Trimming stripped 4 bases from V and 1 base from J, with 7 bases between. CDR3 residues: CASSSSGNTEAFF. CDR3 sequence (DNA): TGTGCCAGCAGCTCTTCAGGGAACACTGAAGCTTTCTTT. Drawing the rest from reference TRBV7-3 and TRBJ1-1, the complete variable domain is GAGVSQTPSNKVTEKGKYVELRCDPISGHTALYWYRQSLGQGPEFLIYFQGTGAADDSGLPNDRFFAVRPEGSVSTLKIQRTERGDSAVYLCASSSSGNTEAFFGQGTRLTVV.

This clone was seen a single time. The gene calls are TRBV30 and TRBJ2-3, with D perhaps matching TRBD1 (10 bases). CDR1 is GTSNPN, CDR2 SVGIG, per germline (reference sequence). This CDR3 has 19 residues. Trimming pared 1 base from V and 0 bases from J, leaving 23 bases between. The CDR3 region is CAWSGGTGAGGPSTDTQYF. The CDR3 DNA sequence: TGTGCCTGGAGTGGCGGGACAGGGGCGGGAGGGCCTAGCACAGATACGCAGTATTTT.

This clone has a single count. The chain joins TRBV6-5 to TRBJ1-1; D uncertain. The CDR3 is made up of 12 amino acids. Trimming stripped 8 bases from V and 4 bases from J, with 11 bases between. Germline V lookup: CDR1 MNHEY, CDR2 SVGAGI. This CDR3 reads CASGRAGTEAFF. The CDR3 DNA follows: TGTGCCAGCGGGAGAGCGGGCACTGAAGCTTTCTTT.

The chain combines TRBV6-5 with TRBJ2-7, with 8 nucleotides matching TRBD1. CDR3 length: 14 residues. Germline V lookup: CDR1 MNHEY, CDR2 SVGAGI. The J segment lost 2 bases and the V segment lost 6 bases, leaving 6 bases of the junction unmatched. In DNA, the CDR3 is TGTGCCAGCAGCATCGACAGGGGAGCCTACGAGCAGTACTTC. Translated: CASSIDRGAYEQYF.

This clone was found once. The chain employs TRBV6-5 and TRBJ2-3; the match to TRBD2 covers 11 bases. V dropped 11 bases and J dropped 1; count of bases not matched to a gene: 5. The CDR3 runs to 14 residues. Germline CDR1 reads MNHEY; CDR2 reads SVGAGI. CDR3 in DNA: TGTGCCGGCCGGGGACTAGCGGGCACAGATACGCAGTATTTT. This codes for CAGRGLAGTDTQYF.

The V gene is TRBV11-1, the J gene TRBJ2-1; 9 bases line up with TRBD2. V trimming: 4 bases; J trimming: 2 bases; junction bases outside the gene matches: 3. The CDR3 runs to 15 residues. Germline CDR1 reads SGHAT; CDR2 reads FQDESV (reference sequence). The CDR3 sequence is CASSSRLAAYNEQFF. The CDR3 DNA follows: TGTGCCAGCAGCTCCCGACTAGCGGCCTACAATGAGCAGTTCTTC.

The rearrangement uses TRBV9 and TRBJ2-1; D is unclear. V was shortened by 3 bases and J by 4 bases, with 11 bases between the two germline ends. The germline V gene encodes CDR1 SGDLS and CDR2 YYNGEE. The CDR3 totals 14 residues. CDR3 amino acids: CASSDPLAYNEQFF. The CDR3 coding sequence is TGTGCCAGCAGCGATCCTCTGGCATACAATGAGCAGTTCTTC.

There are a few counts of this clone. This chain joins TRBV27 and TRBJ1-6; D ambiguous. The CDR3 spans 13 residues. Trimming shortened V by 3 bases and J by 10 bases, and 10 bases separated the two germline ends. CDR1 MNHEY and CDR2 SMNVEV come from the germline V gene (reference sequence). The DNA of the CDR3 is TGTGCCAGCAGTTTTATAGGGAGGTCACCCCTCCACTTT. Translated: CASSFIGRSPLHF.

The chain is built from TRBV24-1 and TRBJ2-1; no reliable D call. The germline V and J ends were trimmed by 6 bases and 4 bases, with 9 bases remaining between them. From germline, CDR1 is KGHDR and CDR2 SFDVKD. The CDR3 has 13 amino acids. CDR3 amino acids: CATSRSRYNEQFF. CDR3 nucleotide sequence: TGTGCCACCAGTAGGTCTAGATACAATGAGCAGTTCTTC.

This chain connects TRBV5-5 to TRBJ1-5; 8 nucleotides align to TRBD1. With V trimmed by 2 bases and J by 3 bases, 13 bases remained unmatched. Germline CDR1 and CDR2: SGHKS and YYEKEE (reference sequence). This CDR3 spans 18 amino acids. The CDR3 sequence: CASSLLHTTDRVNQPQHF. The CDR3 nucleotides read TGTGCCAGCAGCTTATTACACACAACGGACAGGGTCAATCAGCCCCAGCATTTT.

The chain combines TRBV24-1 with TRBJ2-3, with a weak D call TRBD2 (6 bases). CDR3 length: 16 amino acids. Germline CDR1 reads KGHDR; CDR2 reads SFDVKD. Trimming stripped 7 bases from V and 3 bases from J, with 19 bases between. Here the CDR3 reads CATRDQPGAPTDTQYF. In DNA form, the CDR3 reads TGTGCCACCAGAGACCAACCGGGAGCCCCGACAGATACGCAGTATTTT.

This clone was picked up a small number of times. This sequence joins TRBV29-1 and TRBJ2-5; D remains unclear. The CDR3 is 11 residues long. Between the trimmed V and J ends, which lost 8 bases and 0 bases, there was a span of 7 bases. The germline V gene has CDR1 SQVTM and CDR2 ANQGSEA. This chain's CDR3 is CSIRDQETQYF. The CDR3 nucleotides read TGCAGCATCCGGGACCAAGAGACCCAGTACTTC.

V and J are TRBV19 and TRBJ2-3; D perhaps matches TRBD2 (5 bases). The CDR3 has 15 residues. Trimming shortened V by 6 bases and J by 2 bases, and 15 bases separated the two germline ends. Germline CDR1 reads LNHDA; CDR2 reads SQIVND (reference sequence). The chain's CDR3 is CASSGVGVTTDTQYF. The CDR3 coding sequence is TGTGCCAGTAGCGGGGTGGGTGTCACCACAGATACGCAGTATTTT.

The chain combines TRBV5-1 with TRBJ2-7; 12 bases are a match to TRBD2. V shed 4 bases, J shed 0 bases, and the junction held 8 bases outside the gene matches. CDR3 size: 17 residues. CDR1 and CDR2 (germline): SGHRS, YFSETQ. The CDR3 DNA is TGCGCCAGCAGCACCCTGGGGACTAGCGGGCACTCCTACGAGCAGTACTTC. This encodes CASSTLGTSGHSYEQYF.

V is TRBV27 and J is TRBJ1-2, with D possibly TRBD1 on 5 matching bases. The ends were cut back, 11 bases at V and 4 bases at J, with 17 bases in the middle. CDR1 and CDR2 from the germline V gene are MNHEY and SMNVEV (reference sequence). The CDR3 consists of 13 residues. The chain's CDR3 is CAGPWGESYGYTF. The CDR3, as DNA: TGTGCCGGACCCTGGGGGGAGTCCTATGGCTACACCTTC.

The V call is TRBV4-1, the J call TRBJ2-3; 8 positions agree with TRBD2. J lost 4 bases, V lost 0 bases, and 3 bases had no gene match. Looked up from germline, CDR1 is MGHRA and CDR2 is YSYEKL. This CDR3 contains 15 residues. CDR3 in DNA: TGCGCCAGCAGCCAAGAACCGGGGGGGCCAGATACGCAGTATTTT. It yields the protein CASSQEPGGPDTQYF.

This chain connects TRBV6-5 to TRBJ1-5; 8 positions match TRBD1. The V gene end was trimmed by 4 bases and the J gene end by 4 bases; junction bases not matched to a gene: 9. The germline V gene has CDR1 MNHEY and CDR2 SVGAGI. There are 16 residues in the CDR3. CDR3 nucleotides: TGTGCCAGCAGTTCAGTGTGGGACAGGAGGAATCAGCCCCAGCATTTT. This translates into CASSSVWDRRNQPQHF.

The chain uses TRBV7-9 and TRBJ2-1; tentatively, D is TRBD2 (6 bases). Trimming shortened V by 5 bases and J by 4 bases, and 18 bases separated the two germline ends. There are 16 residues in the CDR3. From germline, CDR1 is SEHNR and CDR2 FQNEAQ (reference sequence). Written as DNA, the CDR3 is TGTGCCAGCAGCCCTAGCGCCATAGGGGTATACAATGAGCAGTTCTTC. It codes for CASSPSAIGVYNEQFF.

This chain uses TRBV5-1 with TRBJ1-1; 7 bases are shared with TRBD1. The V segment lost 0 bases and the J segment 4 bases; nucleotides outside the gene matches: 3. From germline, CDR1 is SGHRS and CDR2 YFSETQ. The CDR3 has 14 residues. Here the CDR3 DNA reads TGCGCCAGCAGCTTGGAAGGGGGCGGCACTGAAGCTTTCTTT. Residues: CASSLEGGGTEAFF.